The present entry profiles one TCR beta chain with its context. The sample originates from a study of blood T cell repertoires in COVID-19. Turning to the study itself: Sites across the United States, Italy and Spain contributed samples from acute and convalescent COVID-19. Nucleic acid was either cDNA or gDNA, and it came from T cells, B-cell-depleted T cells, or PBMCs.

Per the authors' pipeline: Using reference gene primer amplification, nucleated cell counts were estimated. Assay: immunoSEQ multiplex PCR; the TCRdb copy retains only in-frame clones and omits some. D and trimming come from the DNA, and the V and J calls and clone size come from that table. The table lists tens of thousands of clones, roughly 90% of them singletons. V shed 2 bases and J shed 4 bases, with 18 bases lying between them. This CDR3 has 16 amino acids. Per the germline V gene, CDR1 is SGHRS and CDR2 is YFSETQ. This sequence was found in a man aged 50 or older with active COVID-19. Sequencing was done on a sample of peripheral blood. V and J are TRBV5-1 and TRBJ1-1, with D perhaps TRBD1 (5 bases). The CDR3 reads CASSFQGSGIGTEAFF. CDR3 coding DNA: TGCGCCAGCAGCTTCCAGGGTAGTGGCATAGGCACTGAAGCTTTCTTT. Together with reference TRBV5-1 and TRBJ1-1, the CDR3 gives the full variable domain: KAGVTQTPRYLIKTRGQQVTLSCSPISGHRSVSWYQQTPGQGLQFLFEYFSETQRNKGNFPGRFSGRQFSNSRSEMNVSTLELGDSALYLCASSFQGSGIGTEAFFGQGTRLTVV.